This TCR beta chain was recovered during a study of PD-1 blockade in classical Hodgkin lymphoma. Whole-study results and caveats: TCR diversity in CD4+, not CD8+, cells rose significantly by C4D1. Complete responders possessed baseline diversity comparable to newly diagnosed patients.

Time point specified: cycle 4 day 1 (C4D1), after more than five weeks of nivolumab. Each patient relapsed following autologous stem cell transplantation, and prior brentuximab vedotin exposure differed. From thawed PBMCs, CD4+ T cells were purified using magnetic negative selection. Progressive disease, partial response or complete response was each patient's best response. Comment on this clone: What it recognizes is unknown.

The method was immunoSEQ multiplex PCR; TCRdb's version includes in-frame clones alone and lacks a portion of them. The sample contains tens of thousands of clones, around four fifths of which appear only once. V was pared by 3 bases and J by 6 bases, with 15 bases between. Germline CDR1 SGHTA, CDR2 FQGTGA. The CDR3 loop spans 15 amino acids. The TCR originated in a human donor with classical Hodgkin lymphoma. Sequenced here: CD4+ T cells from blood, sampled before the fourth cycle of nivolumab. The chain is built from TRBV7-3 and TRBJ2-1, with D possibly being TRBD1 or TRBD2 (5 bases each). The CDR3 DNA follows: TGTGCCAGCAGCTTTTCATGGGGGAGCGGCAATGAGCAGTTCTTC. Encoded protein: CASSFSWGSGNEQFF.